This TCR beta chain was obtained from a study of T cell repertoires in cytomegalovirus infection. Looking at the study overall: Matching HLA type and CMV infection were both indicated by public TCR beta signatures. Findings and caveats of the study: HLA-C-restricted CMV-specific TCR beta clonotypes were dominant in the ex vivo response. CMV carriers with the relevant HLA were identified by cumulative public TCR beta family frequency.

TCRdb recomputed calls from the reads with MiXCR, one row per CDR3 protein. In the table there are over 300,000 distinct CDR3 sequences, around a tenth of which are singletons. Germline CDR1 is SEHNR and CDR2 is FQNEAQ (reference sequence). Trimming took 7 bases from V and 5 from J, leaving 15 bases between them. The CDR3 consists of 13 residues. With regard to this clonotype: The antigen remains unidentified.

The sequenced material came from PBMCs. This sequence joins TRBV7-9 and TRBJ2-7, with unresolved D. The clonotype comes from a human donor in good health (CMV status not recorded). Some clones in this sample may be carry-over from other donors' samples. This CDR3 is CASTLGPTDEQYF. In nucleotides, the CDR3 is TGTGCCAGCACCCTAGGGCCCACGGACGAGCAGTACTTC.